This entry concerns a single TCR beta chain. This sample was taken from a study of blood T cell repertoires in COVID-19. The wider study: Samples came from the United States, Italy and Spain, spanning acute and convalescent COVID-19. From T cells, B-cell-depleted T cells, or PBMCs came the material, which was cDNA or gDNA.

Germline lookup yields CDR1 LGHNT and CDR2 FRNRAP. Trimming cost V 5 bases and J 0 bases, with 13 bases left between them. This CDR3 is built from 15 residues. This study enrolled people aged roughly 18 to 89 from around 25 US geographic areas. For recovered donors of Cohort 3, there were two negative PCRs, clearance, or symptom resolution. Sequencing was performed with immunoSEQ multiplex PCR; in TCRdb, only in-frame clones are kept and a portion is missing. The data contain about 260,000 clones, roughly nine tenths of them seen just once; the ten biggest clones take up about 2.2%. This chain joins TRBV12-5 and TRBJ2-5; a weak D match, TRBD1 (6 bases). Sequenced sample: PBMCs or T cells enriched from blood (not recorded which). This receptor was identified in a woman aged 18-30 years who had recovered from COVID-19. The CDR3 sequence: CASGPDGQYQETQYF. The CDR3 DNA follows: TGTGCTAGTGGTCCGGACGGACAGTACCAAGAGACCCAGTACTTC. The whole variable domain, filled in from reference TRBV12-5 and TRBJ2-5, reads DARVTQTPRHKVTEMGQEVTMRCQPILGHNTVFWYRQTMMQGLELLAYFRNRAPLDDSGMPKDRFSAEMPDATLATLKIQPSEPRDSAVYFCASGPDGQYQETQYFGPGTRLLVL.